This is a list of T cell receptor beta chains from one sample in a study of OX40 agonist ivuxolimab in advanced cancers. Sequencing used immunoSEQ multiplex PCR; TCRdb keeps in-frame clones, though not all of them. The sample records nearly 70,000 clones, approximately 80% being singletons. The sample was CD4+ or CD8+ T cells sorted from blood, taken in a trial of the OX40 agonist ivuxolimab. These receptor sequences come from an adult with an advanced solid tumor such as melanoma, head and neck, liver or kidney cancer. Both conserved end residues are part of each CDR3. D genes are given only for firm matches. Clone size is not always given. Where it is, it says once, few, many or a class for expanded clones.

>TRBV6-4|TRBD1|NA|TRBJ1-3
CASRGTGEDTIYF
TGTGCCAGCAGAGGGACAGGGGAGGACACCATATATTTT
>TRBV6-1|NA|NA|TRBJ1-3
CASSGGTLTGNTIYF
TGTGCCAGCAGTGGGGGGACATTGACTGGAAACACCATATATTTT
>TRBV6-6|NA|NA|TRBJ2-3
CASSYLADTQYF
TGTGCCAGCAGTTACCTTGCAGATACGCAGTATTTT
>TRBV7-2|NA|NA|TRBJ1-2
CASSQAGSGYTF
TGTGCCAGCAGCCAAGCAGGGAGTGGCTACACCTTC
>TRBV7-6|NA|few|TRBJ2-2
CASSEGVAQNTGELFF
TGTGCCAGCAGCGAAGGGGTAGCCCAGAACACCGGGGAGCTGTTTTTT
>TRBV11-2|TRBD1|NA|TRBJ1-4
CASSLARDRGNEKLFF
TGTGCCAGCAGCTTGGCTCGGGACAGGGGAAATGAAAAACTGTTTTTT
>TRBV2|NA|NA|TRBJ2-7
CASSWSTYEQYF
TGTGCCAGCAGTTGGTCGACCTACGAGCAGTACTTC
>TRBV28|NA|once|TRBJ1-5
CASSLQGWGSNQPQHF
TGTGCCAGCAGTTTACAGGGTTGGGGTAGCAATCAGCCCCAGCATTTT
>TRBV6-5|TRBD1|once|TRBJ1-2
CASRSRDSSGYTF
TGTGCCAGCAGGTCCCGGGACAGTTCCGGCTACACCTTC
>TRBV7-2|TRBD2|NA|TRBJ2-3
CASSLGVRGGLDTQYF
TGTGCCAGCAGCTTAGGCGTGCGGGGGGGATTAGATACGCAGTATTTT
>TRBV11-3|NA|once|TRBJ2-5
CASSLVGGSEETQYF
TGTGCCAGCAGCTTAGTAGGCGGCAGCGAAGAGACCCAGTACTTC
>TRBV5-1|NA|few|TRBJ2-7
CASSTPGEGSYEQYF
TGCGCCAGCAGCACGCCAGGGGAAGGGTCCTACGAGCAGTACTTC
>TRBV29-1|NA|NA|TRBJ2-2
CSVGTLAGELFF
TGCAGCGTTGGGACCCTGGCCGGGGAGCTGTTTTTT
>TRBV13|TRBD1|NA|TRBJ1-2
CASRKSGQGIYGYTF
TGTGCCAGCAGGAAATCGGGACAGGGGATCTATGGCTACACCTTC
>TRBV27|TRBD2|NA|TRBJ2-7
CASSLSPLGGSAGGHEQYF
TGTGCCAGCAGTTTATCCCCCCTTGGTGGATCAGCGGGGGGCCACGAGCAGTACTTC
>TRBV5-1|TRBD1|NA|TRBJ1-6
CASSGTGGSNSPLHF
TGCGCCAGCAGCGGCACAGGGGGAAGTAATTCACCCCTCCACTTT
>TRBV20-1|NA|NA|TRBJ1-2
CSALEGYTF
TGCAGTGCTCTGGAGGGCTACACCTTC
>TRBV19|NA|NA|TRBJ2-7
CASSINREDEQYF
TGTGCCAGTAGTATTAACAGGGAGGACGAGCAGTACTTC
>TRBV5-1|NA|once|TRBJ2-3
CASSLGAGGTDTQYF
TGCGCCAGCAGCTTGGGGGCAGGGGGCACAGATACGCAGTATTTT
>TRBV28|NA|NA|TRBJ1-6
CAAFGRTRSPLHF
TGTGCCGCGTTCGGCAGGACTCGGTCACCCCTCCACTTT
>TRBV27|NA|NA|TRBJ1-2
CASSLQGGHYGYTF
TGTGCCAGCAGTTTGCAGGGAGGGCACTATGGCTACACCTTC
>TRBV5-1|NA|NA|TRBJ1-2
CASSPWGESGYTF
TGCGCCAGCAGCCCCTGGGGGGAAAGTGGCTACACCTTC
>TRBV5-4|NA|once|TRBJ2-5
CASSLHGAETQYF
TGTGCCAGCAGCTTACACGGAGCAGAGACCCAGTACTTC
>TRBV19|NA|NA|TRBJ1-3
CASSSGQTPNTIYF
TGTGCCAGTAGTTCTGGACAGACCCCAAACACCATATATTTT
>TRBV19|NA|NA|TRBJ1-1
CASSSSGEAFTEAFF
TGTGCCAGTAGTTCCTCAGGGGAGGCTTTCACTGAAGCTTTCTTT
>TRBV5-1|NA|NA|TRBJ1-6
CASSPDSLNSPLHF
TGCGCCAGCAGCCCCGACAGCCTCAATTCACCCCTCCACTTT
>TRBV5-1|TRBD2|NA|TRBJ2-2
CASSPTSGNTGELFF
TGCGCCAGCAGCCCGACTAGCGGGAACACCGGGGAGCTGTTTTTT
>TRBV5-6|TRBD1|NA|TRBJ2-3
CASSLSGTGGNTQYF
TGTGCCAGCAGCTTGTCCGGTACAGGGGGAAATACGCAGTATTTT
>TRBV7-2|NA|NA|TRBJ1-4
CASSTEARTGTNEKLFF
TGTGCCAGCAGTACAGAGGCCAGAACAGGAACTAATGAAAAACTGTTTTTT
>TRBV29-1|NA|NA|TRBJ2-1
CSVVGVRDNEQFF
TGCAGCGTTGTCGGGGTGCGGGACAATGAGCAGTTCTTC
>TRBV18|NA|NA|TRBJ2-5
CASSPKQETQYF
TGTGCCAGCTCACCAAAGCAAGAGACCCAGTACTTC
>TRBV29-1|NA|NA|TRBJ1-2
CSGGEGSYGYTF
TGCAGCGGGGGAGAGGGTTCTTATGGCTACACCTTC
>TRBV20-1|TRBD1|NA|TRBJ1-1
CRVGTGGGAFF
TGCAGGGTGGGGACAGGCGGCGGAGCTTTCTTT
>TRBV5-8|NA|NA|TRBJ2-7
CASSLDSPAYEQYF
TGTGCCAGCAGCTTGGATTCCCCAGCGTACGAGCAGTACTTC
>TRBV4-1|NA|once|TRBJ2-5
CASSPGTHRETQYF
TGCGCCAGCAGCCCCGGGACTCATAGAGAGACCCAGTACTTC
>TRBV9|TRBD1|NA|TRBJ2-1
CASSVVLETGTYNEQFF
TGTGCCAGCAGCGTAGTGCTGGAGACAGGGACCTACAATGAGCAGTTCTTC
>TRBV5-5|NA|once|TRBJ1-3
CASSFSPVPGGFGNTIYF
TGTGCCAGCAGCTTTTCTCCTGTTCCGGGGGGCTTTGGAAACACCATATATTTT
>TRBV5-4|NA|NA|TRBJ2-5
CASSLRGTQYF
TGTGCCAGCAGCTTGCGGGGGACCCAGTACTTC
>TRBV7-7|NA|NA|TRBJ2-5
CASSLAIPGKETQYF
TGTGCCAGCAGCTTAGCGATTCCCGGTAAAGAGACCCAGTACTTC
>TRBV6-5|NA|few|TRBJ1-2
CASIRGSPGYGYTF
TGTGCCAGCATCCGAGGTAGTCCTGGGTATGGCTACACCTTC
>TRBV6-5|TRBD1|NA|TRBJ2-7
CASMARDRVSEQYF
TGTGCCAGCATGGCCCGGGACAGGGTATCCGAGCAGTACTTC
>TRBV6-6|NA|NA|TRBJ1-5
CASTLQGRVGQPQHF
TGTGCCAGCACCCTACAGGGCAGGGTGGGTCAGCCCCAGCATTTT
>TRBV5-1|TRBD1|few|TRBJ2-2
CASSLARTGGTGELFF
TGCGCCAGCAGCTTGGCCCGGACAGGGGGTACCGGGGAGCTGTTTTTT
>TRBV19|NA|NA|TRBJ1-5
CASSLHRTKLNQPQHF
TGTGCCAGTAGCCTACACCGGACGAAACTAAATCAGCCCCAGCATTTT
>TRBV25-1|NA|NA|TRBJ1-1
CASSLLGTEAFF
TGTGCCAGCAGCTTACTGGGCACTGAAGCTTTCTTT
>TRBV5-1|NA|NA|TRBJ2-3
CASRSEPGGFTDTQYF
TGCGCCAGCCGCTCCGAGCCGGGGGGCTTCACAGATACGCAGTATTTT
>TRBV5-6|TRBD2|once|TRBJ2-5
CASSFGTSGIQETQYF
TGTGCCAGCAGCTTTGGTACTAGCGGGATACAAGAGACCCAGTACTTC
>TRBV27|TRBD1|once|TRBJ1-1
CASRRQGTNTEAFF
TGTGCCAGCAGGCGACAGGGGACGAACACTGAAGCTTTCTTT
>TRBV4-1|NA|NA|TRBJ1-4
CASSPPRATNEKLFF
TGCGCCAGCAGCCCCCCCCGTGCAACTAATGAAAAACTGTTTTTT
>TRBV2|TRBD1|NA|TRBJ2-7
CASGTGAYEQYF
TGTGCCAGCGGGACAGGGGCCTACGAGCAGTACTTC
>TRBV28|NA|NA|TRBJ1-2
CASQGPPSPQHSLYGYTF
TGTGCCAGCCAAGGACCCCCCTCCCCCCAACACTCTCTCTATGGCTACACCTTC
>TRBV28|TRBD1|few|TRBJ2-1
CASRLEGTGHNEQFF
TGTGCCAGCAGACTTGAAGGGACAGGGCACAATGAGCAGTTCTTC
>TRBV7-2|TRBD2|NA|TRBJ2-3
CASSARGGKTDTQYF
TGTGCCAGCAGCGCTCGGGGGGGCAAGACAGATACGCAGTATTTT
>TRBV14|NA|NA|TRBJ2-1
CASSTRQGGIYNEQFF
TGTGCCAGCAGCACCCGACAGGGAGGTATCTACAATGAGCAGTTCTTC
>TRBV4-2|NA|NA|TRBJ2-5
CASSQPDGPTQYF
TGTGCCAGCAGCCAGCCCGATGGACCGACCCAGTACTTC
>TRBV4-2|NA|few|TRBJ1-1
CASTLNTEAFF
TGTGCCAGCACTTTGAACACTGAAGCTTTCTTT
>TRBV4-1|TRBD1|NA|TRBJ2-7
CASSQGRTGGMYEQYF
TGCGCCAGCAGCCAAGGGAGGACAGGGGGCATGTACGAGCAGTACTTC